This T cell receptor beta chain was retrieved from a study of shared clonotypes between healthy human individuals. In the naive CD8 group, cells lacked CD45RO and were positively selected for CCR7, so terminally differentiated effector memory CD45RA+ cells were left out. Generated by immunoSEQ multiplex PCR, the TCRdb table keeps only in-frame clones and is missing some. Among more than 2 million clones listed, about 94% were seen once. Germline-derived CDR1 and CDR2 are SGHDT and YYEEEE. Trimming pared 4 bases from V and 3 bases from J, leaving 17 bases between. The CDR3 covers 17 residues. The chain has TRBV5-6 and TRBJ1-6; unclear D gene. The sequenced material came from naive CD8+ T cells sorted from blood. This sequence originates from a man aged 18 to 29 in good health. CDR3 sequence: CASSLSVAELYNSPLHF. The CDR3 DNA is TGTGCCAGCAGCCTTTCGGTGGCAGAACTCTATAATTCACCCCTCCACTTT.